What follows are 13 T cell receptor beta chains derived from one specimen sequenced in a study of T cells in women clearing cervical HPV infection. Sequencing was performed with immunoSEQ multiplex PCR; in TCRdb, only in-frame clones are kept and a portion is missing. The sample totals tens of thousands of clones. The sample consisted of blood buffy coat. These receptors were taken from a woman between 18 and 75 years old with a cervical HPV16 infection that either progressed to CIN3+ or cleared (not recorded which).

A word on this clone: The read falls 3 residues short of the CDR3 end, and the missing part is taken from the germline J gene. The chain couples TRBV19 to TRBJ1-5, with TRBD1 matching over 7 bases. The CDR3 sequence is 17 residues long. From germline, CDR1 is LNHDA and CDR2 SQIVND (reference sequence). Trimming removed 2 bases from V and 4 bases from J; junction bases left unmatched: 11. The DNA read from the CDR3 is TGTGCCAGTAGTATACATCGGCTGGGGACAGAAAATCAGCCC. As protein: CASSIHRLGTENQP. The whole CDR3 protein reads CASSIHRLGTENQPQHF.

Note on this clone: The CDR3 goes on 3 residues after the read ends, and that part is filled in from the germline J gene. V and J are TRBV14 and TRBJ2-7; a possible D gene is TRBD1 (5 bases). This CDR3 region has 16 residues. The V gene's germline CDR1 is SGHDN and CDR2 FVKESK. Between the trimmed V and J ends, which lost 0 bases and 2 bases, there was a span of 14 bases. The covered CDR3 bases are TGTGCCAGCAGCCAAGATATCGGACACCTTACCTACGAG. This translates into CASSQDIGHLTYE. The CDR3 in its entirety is CASSQDIGHLTYEQYF.

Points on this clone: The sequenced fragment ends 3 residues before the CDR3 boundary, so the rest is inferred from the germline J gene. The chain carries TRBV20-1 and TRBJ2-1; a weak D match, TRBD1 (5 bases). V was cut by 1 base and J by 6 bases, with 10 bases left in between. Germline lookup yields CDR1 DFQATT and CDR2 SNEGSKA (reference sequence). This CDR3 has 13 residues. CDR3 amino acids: CSARGGRGNEQFF. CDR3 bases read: TGCAGTGCTAGAGGGGGAAGGGGCAATGAG.

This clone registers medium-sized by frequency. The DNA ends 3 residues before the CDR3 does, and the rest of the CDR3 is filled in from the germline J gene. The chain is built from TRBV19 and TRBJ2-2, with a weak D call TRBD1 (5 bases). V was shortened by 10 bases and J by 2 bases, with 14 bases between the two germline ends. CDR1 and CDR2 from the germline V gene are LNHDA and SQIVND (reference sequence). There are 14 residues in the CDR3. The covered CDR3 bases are TGTGCCATCAAAAAGGGGCCCAACACCGGGGAG. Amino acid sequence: CAIKKGPNTGE. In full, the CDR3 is CAIKKGPNTGELFF.

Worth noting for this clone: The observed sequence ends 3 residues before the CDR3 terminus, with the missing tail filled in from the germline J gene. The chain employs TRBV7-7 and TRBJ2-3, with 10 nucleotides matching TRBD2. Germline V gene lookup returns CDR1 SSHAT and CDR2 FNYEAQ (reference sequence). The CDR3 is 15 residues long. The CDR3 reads CASSYTGTSEETQYF. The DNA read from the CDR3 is TGTGCCAGCAGCTACACCGGGACTAGCGAAGAGACG. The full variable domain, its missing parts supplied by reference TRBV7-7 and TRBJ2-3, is GAGVSQSPRYKVTKRGQDVTLRCDPISSHATLYWYQQALGQGPEFLTYFNYEAQPDKSGLPSDRFSAERPEGSISTLTIQRTEQRDSAMYRCASSYTGTSEETQYFGPGTRLTVL.

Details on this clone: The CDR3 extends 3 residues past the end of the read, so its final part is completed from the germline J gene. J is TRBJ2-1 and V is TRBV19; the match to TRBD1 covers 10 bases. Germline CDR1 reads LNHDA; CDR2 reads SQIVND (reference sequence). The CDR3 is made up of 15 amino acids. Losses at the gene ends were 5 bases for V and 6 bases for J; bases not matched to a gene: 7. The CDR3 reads CASSPDRGPPNEQFF. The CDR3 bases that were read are TGTGCCAGTAGTCCCGACAGGGGGCCCCCCAATGAG.

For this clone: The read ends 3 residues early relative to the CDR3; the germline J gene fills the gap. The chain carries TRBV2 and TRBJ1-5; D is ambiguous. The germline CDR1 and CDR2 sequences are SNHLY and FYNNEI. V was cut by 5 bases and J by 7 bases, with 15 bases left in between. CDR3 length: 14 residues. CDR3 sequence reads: CASSRGIESQPQHF. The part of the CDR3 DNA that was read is TGTGCCAGCAGTCGGGGAATCGAATCACAGCCC.

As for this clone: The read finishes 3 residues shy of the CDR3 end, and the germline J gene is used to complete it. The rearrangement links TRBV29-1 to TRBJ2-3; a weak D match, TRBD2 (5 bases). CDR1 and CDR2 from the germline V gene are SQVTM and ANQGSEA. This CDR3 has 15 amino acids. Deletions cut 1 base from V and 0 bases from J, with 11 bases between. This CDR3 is CSVEASGSSTDTQYF. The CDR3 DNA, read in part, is TGCAGCGTTGAAGCCTCGGGGTCTAGCACAGATACG.

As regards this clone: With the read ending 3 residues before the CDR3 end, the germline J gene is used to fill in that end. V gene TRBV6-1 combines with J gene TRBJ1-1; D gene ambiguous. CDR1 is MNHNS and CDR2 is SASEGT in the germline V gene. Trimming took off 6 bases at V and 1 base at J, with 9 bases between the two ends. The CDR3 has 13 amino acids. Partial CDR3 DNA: TGTGCCAGCAGGGAACATCAGAACACTGAA. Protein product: CASREHQNTE. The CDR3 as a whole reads CASREHQNTEAFF.

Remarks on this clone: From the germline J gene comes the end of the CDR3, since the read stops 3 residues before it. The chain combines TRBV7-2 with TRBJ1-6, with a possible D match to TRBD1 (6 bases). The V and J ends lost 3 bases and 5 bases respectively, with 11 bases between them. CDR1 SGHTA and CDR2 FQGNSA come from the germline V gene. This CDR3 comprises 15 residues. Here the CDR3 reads CASSFSTGNNSPLHF. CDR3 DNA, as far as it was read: TGTGCCAGCAGCTTCTCGACAGGAAATAATTCACCC. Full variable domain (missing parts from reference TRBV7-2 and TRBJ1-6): GAGVSQSPSNKVTEKGKDVELRCDPISGHTALYWYRQSLGQGLEFLIYFQGNSAPDKSGLPSDRFSAERTGGSVSTLTIQRTQQEDSAVYLCASSFSTGNNSPLHFGNGTRLTVT.

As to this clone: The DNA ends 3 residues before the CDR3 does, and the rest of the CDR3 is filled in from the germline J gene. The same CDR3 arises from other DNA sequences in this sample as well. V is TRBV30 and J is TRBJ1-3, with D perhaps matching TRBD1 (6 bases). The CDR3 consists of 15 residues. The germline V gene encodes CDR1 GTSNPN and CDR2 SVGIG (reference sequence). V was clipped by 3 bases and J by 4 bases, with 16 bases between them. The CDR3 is CAWRPRGTGGNTIYF. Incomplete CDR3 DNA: TGTGCCTGGAGACCCAGGGGCACCGGAGGAAACACC.

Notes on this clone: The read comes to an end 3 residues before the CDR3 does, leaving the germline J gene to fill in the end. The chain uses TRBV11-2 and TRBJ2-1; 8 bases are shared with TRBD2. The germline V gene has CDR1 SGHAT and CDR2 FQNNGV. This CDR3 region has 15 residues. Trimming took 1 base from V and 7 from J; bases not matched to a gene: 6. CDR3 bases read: TGTGCCAGCAGCTTAGGCGCCGGGACTAGTAATGAG. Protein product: CASSLGAGTSNE. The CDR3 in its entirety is CASSLGAGTSNEQFF.

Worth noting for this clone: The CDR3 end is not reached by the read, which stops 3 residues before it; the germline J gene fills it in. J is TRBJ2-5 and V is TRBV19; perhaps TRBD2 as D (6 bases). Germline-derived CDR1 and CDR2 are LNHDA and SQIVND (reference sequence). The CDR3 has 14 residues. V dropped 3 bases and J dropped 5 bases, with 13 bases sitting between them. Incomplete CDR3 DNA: TGTGCCAGTAGTATCGGAGGTGCGGGGGAGACC. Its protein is CASSIGGAGET. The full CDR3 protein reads CASSIGGAGETQYF. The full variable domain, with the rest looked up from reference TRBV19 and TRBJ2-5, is DGGITQSPKYLFRKEGQNVTLSCEQNLNHDAMYWYRQDPGQGLRLIYYSQIVNDFQKGDIAEGYSVSREKKESFPLTVTSAQKNPTAFYLCASSIGGAGETQYFGPGTRLLVL.